The rows below give T cell receptor beta chains drawn from one sample of a study of response to subunit inactivated influenza vaccine. MiXCR, applied by TCRdb to the RT-PCR reads, yields one record per CDR3 protein. The sample comprises 650,000 to 800,000 distinct CDR3 sequences, roughly 14% of which are singletons, and 6.5% to 8.5% rests with the top ten. Specimen: PBMCs from blood, collected about 14 days before vaccination. The receptors originated from a man aged 45-65 years who received an inactivated influenza vaccine. The CDR3 runs from the conserved cysteine through the conserved F or W. The D gene is left open where the match is weak. Some rows have no size entry. The others give once, few or many, or a class for an expanded clone.

TGTGCCAGCAGTCTATCCCCTCGTGCAGGGGGTGATGAGCAGTTCTTC,CASSLSPRAGGDEQFF,-,TRBV9,TRBJ2-1,TRBD1
TGTGCCAGCGGACAGGGCGATTCACCCCTCCACTTT,CASGQGDSPLHF,-,TRBV28,TRBJ1-6,TRBD1
TGCGCCAGCAGCCACGGGGGGACCCAGTACTTC,CASSHGGTQYF,few,TRBV4-3,TRBJ2-5,-
TGTGCCAGCAGCTCCGGGTACGATGGCTACACCTTC,CASSSGYDGYTF,few,TRBV12-3/TRBV12-4,TRBJ1-2,-
TGCGCCAGCAACCCCGCGGAGGGAACCTACGAGCAGTACTTC,CASNPAEGTYEQYF,few,TRBV10-2,TRBJ2-7,-
TGTGCCAGCAGTTACTCTGAGACTAGAAGCCCTCACGAGCAGTACTTC,CASSYSETRSPHEQYF,few,TRBV6-2/TRBV6-3,TRBJ2-7,-
TGTGCCAGCAGCCCCCTCTCTCACAATGAGCAGTTCTTC,CASSPLSHNEQFF,few,TRBV5-6,TRBJ2-1,-
TGTGCCAGTGATCGCGTAGGCCGTGGACTGCTGGATGAGCAGTTCTTC,CASDRVGRGLLDEQFF,few,TRBV19,TRBJ2-1,-
TGTGCCAGCAGGCAGGATTCACCCCTCCACTTT,CASRQDSPLHF,few,TRBV6-6,TRBJ1-6,-
TGCGCCAGCAGCCAAGATGTTTTCGGGACCGGGGAGCTGTTTTTT,CASSQDVFGTGELFF,-,TRBV4-3,TRBJ2-2,-
TGTGCCAGCAGGCCTCCCCCAGACAATGAGCAGTTCTTC,CASRPPPDNEQFF,-,TRBV7-2,TRBJ2-1,-
TGTGCCGGGTTGAGCTCTGGGACTAGCGGCTACGAGCAGTACTTC,CAGLSSGTSGYEQYF,few,TRBV30,TRBJ2-7,TRBD2
TGCGCCAGCAGCCATCGACTAGCGGGAGAGTCCTACGAGCAGTACTTC,CASSHRLAGESYEQYF,-,TRBV5-1,TRBJ2-7,TRBD2
TGCAGCGTTGCGGGGCGGCACTCCTACAATGAGCAGTTCTTC,CSVAGRHSYNEQFF,few,TRBV29-1,TRBJ2-1,-
TGTGCCAGCTCACCAGGGACGATCGCCACCGGGGAGCTGTTTTTT,CASSPGTIATGELFF,-,TRBV18,TRBJ2-2,-
TGCGCCAGCAGCGACGGGACCGCGGGTGAAAAACTGTTTTTT,CASSDGTAGEKLFF,-,TRBV5-1,TRBJ1-4,-
TGTGCCAGCGTACGGGACAGACTTAACTCTGGGGCCAACGTCCTGACTTTC,CASVRDRLNSGANVLTF,few,TRBV2,TRBJ2-6,TRBD1
TGCGCCAGCAGTGGGGGAGGACCCTACGAGCAGTACTTC,CASSGGGPYEQYF,few,TRBV5-1,TRBJ2-7,-
TGTGCCAGCAGTCCCCCACCACAGGGCGCCTACGAGCAGTACTTC,CASSPPPQGAYEQYF,-,TRBV28,TRBJ2-7,-
TGTGCCAGCAGCGTAGAGAGGGACCCCCCTTACGAGCAGTACTTC,CASSVERDPPYEQYF,few,TRBV9,TRBJ2-7,-
TGTGCCAGCAGTTTTTCTGCGTCGGGAGTCCACGAGCAGTACTTC,CASSFSASGVHEQYF,-,TRBV27,TRBJ2-7,-
TGTGCCAGCAGCTTAGTTGGTGGTCAGGTCTATAATTCACCCCTCCACTTT,CASSLVGGQVYNSPLHF,-,TRBV7-2,TRBJ1-6,-
TGTGCCAGCACCCCCGGGACTAGCGGGAGACTTGGGGCCAAAAACATTCAGTACTTC,CASTPGTSGRLGAKNIQYF,few,TRBV11-1,TRBJ2-4,TRBD2
TGCAGCGTTAGTGGGGGCACAGATACGCAGTATTTT,CSVSGGTDTQYF,-,TRBV29-1,TRBJ2-3,-
TGTGCCAGCAGTCCTCTGGACAGGGTTGTAGATACGCAGTATTTT,CASSPLDRVVDTQYF,few,TRBV28,TRBJ2-3,TRBD1
TGTGCCAGCAGTTCCCCGTTAGGTCCCGAGCAGTACTTC,CASSSPLGPEQYF,-,TRBV6-5,TRBJ2-7,-
TGCAGTGCTAGTGGGGGACTAGCGGGAGTACATGAGCAGTTCTTC,CSASGGLAGVHEQFF,few,TRBV20-1,TRBJ2-1,TRBD2